This T cell receptor beta chain was recorded in a study of T cell repertoires in cytomegalovirus infection. The CDR3 is 15 residues long. Germline values: CDR1 MNHNS, CDR2 SASEGT. After removal of 8 bases from V and 2 bases from J, the junction contained 9 bases not matched to a gene. TCRdb ran MiXCR on the reads and lists one entry per CDR3 protein. The sample shows about 600,000 distinct CDR3 sequences, approximately 25% of them seen only once. This clonotype was detected a few times. The source material was CD8+ T cells from PBMCs. The chain uses TRBV6-1 and TRBJ2-3, with 8 bases aligning to TRBD2. The clonotype comes from a human donor in good health (CMV status not recorded). Some clones in this sample may be carry-over from other donors' samples. CDR3 in amino acids: CASVLGGGITDTQYF. CDR3 nucleotides: TGTGCCAGCGTCCTGGGCGGGGGGATCACAGATACGCAGTATTTT.